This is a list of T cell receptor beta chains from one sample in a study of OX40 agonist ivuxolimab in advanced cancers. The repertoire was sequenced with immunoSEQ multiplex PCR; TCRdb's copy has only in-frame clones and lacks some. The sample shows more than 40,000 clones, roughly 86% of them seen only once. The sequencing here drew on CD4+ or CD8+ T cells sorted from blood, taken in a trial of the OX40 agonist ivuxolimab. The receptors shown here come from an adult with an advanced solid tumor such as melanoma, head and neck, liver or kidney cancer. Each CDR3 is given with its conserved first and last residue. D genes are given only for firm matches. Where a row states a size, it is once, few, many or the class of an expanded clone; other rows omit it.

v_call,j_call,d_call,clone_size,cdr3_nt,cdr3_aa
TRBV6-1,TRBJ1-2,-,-,TGTGCCAGCTCAGAAACAGGGAGGTACTATGGCTACACCTTC,CASSETGRYYGYTF
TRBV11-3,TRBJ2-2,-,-,TGTGCCAGCAGCTATAGGTGGGGCACCGGGGAGCTGTTTTTT,CASSYRWGTGELFF
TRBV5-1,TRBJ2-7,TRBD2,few,TGCGCCAGCAGCCCTGGACTAGCGAGAGCCTACGAGCAGTACTTC,CASSPGLARAYEQYF
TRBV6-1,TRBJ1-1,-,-,TGTGCCAGCAGTGAAGGTAGGGCGAAATACACTGAAGCTTTCTTT,CASSEGRAKYTEAFF
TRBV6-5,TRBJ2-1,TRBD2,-,TGTGCCAGCAGTTCCGGTTTAGCGGGAGACGCTGAGCAGTTCTTC,CASSSGLAGDAEQFF
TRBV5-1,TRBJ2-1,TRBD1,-,TGCGCCAGCAGCTTGGGGGACAGCTCCTACAATGAGCAGTTCTTC,CASSLGDSSYNEQFF
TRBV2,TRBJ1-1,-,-,TGTGCCAGCAGGGAAACTGGGGGGCAGGTAACTGAAGCTTTCTTT,CASRETGGQVTEAFF
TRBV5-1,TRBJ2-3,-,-,TGCGCCAGCAGCCGGGGACCTCAAGATACGCAGTATTTT,CASSRGPQDTQYF
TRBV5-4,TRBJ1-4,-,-,TGTGCCAGCAGCCCCGACGGGACAACTAATGAAAAACTGTTTTTT,CASSPDGTTNEKLFF
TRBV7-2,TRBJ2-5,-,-,TGTGCCAGCAGCTTAGCCGCGACAGCCCAAGAGACCCAGTACTTC,CASSLAATAQETQYF
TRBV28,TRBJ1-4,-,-,TGTGCCAGCAGTTTAAGGGCGGGGGGCGGGACTAATGAAAAACTGTTTTTT,CASSLRAGGGTNEKLFF
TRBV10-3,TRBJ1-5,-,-,TGTGCCATCAGAAGAGAGGGGGACAATCAGCCCCAGCATTTT,CAIRREGDNQPQHF
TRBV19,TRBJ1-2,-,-,TGTGCCAGTAGTCCCACCAGAGGAAACTATGGCTACACCTTC,CASSPTRGNYGYTF
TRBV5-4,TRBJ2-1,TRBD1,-,TGTGCCAGCAGCTTGGGTGGGACAGCATACAATGAGCAGTTCTTC,CASSLGGTAYNEQFF
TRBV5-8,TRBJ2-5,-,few,TGTGCCAGCAGCTTGTTCGGCAGGCCACTAGCAGAGACCCAGTACTTC,CASSLFGRPLAETQYF
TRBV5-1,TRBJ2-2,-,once,TGCGCCAGCAGCTCCAATTTATTTCCCGGGGAGCTGTTTTTT,CASSSNLFPGELFF
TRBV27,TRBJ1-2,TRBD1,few,TGTGCCAGCAAGGCAGGGGGCAATATAAACTATGGCTACACCTTC,CASKAGGNINYGYTF
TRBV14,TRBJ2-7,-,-,TGTGCCAGCAGCCAAGGACAGACCTACGAGCAGTACTTC,CASSQGQTYEQYF
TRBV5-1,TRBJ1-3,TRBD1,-,TGCGTCAGCAGCTTGACAGGGAACGAAAACACCATATATTTT,CVSSLTGNENTIYF
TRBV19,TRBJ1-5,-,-,TGTGCCAGTAGTATACGGGATAGCAATCAGCCCCAGCATTTT,CASSIRDSNQPQHF
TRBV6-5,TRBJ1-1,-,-,TGTGCCAGCAGTCCGCGCCGGGGGAGACCAGCTTTCTTT,CASSPRRGRPAFF
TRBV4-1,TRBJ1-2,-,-,TGCGCCAGCAGCCAAGAACACTGGACCGGTGGCTACACCTTC,CASSQEHWTGGYTF
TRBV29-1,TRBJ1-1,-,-,TGCAGCGTTGAGATAGCAGGTGGGAACACTGAAGCTTTCTTT,CSVEIAGGNTEAFF
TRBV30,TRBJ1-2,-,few,TGTGCCTGGAGCCGGGACCGACCCTATGGCTACACCTTC,CAWSRDRPYGYTF
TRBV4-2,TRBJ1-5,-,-,TGTGCCAGCAGCCCGGGGGAGGCAGCGGGTCAGCCCCAGCATTTT,CASSPGEAAGQPQHF
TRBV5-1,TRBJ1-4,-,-,TGCGCCAGCAGCTTAGGGGTCGCGAATGAAAAACTGTTTTTT,CASSLGVANEKLFF
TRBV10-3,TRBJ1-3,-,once,TGTGCCATCGGGGGTGAGGCTGGAAACACCATATATTTT,CAIGGEAGNTIYF